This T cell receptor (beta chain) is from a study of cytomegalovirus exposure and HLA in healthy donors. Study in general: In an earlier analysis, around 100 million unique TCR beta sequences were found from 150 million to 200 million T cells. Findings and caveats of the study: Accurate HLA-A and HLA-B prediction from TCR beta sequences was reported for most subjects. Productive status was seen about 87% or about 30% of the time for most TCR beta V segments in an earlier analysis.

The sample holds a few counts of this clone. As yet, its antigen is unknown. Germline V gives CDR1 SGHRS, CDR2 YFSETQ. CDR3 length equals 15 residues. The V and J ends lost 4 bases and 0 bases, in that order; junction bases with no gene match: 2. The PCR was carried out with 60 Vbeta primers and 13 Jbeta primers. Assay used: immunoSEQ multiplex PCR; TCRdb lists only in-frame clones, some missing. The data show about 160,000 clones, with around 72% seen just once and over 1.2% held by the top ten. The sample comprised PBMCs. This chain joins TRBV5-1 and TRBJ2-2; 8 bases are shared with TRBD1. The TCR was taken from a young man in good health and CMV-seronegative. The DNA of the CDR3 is TGCGCCAGCAGCCCGGGACAGGCGAACACCGGGGAGCTGTTTTTT. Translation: CASSPGQANTGELFF.